This passage covers 10 T cell receptor beta chains from one sample sequenced in a study of blood T cell repertoires in COVID-19. TCRdb's table, derived via immunoSEQ multiplex PCR, lists solely in-frame clones and lacks some. Of approximately 190,000 clones listed, 60% to 85% are singletons. The sequenced sample was peripheral blood. The receptors were gathered from a man aged 55-75 years with active or convalescent COVID-19.

The V call is TRBV9, the J call TRBJ2-2; 8 nucleotides line up with TRBD2. There are 22 residues in the CDR3. From germline, CDR1 is SGDLS and CDR2 YYNGEE. V trimming: 3 bases; J trimming: 6 bases; junction bases outside the gene matches: 28. The CDR3 region is CASSGAGEPPRSRPTVPGELFF. Here the CDR3 DNA reads TGTGCCAGCAGCGGAGCGGGAGAGCCTCCCCGATCTAGACCCACAGTTCCCGGGGAGCTGTTTTTT.

This clone occurred once. V usage is TRBV5-1 and J usage is TRBJ2-2, with D uncertain. There are 14 residues in the CDR3. The V end lost 0 bases, the J end lost 8 bases, and 11 bases lay between the germline ends. CDR1 and CDR2 (germline): SGHRS, YFSETQ. CDR3 protein: CASSLVGAGGELFF. CDR3 DNA sequence: TGCGCCAGCAGCTTGGTAGGAGCCGGGGGGGAGCTGTTTTTT.

This clone was observed a few times. The chain is built from TRBV5-1 and TRBJ1-4, with 8 nucleotides matching TRBD1. V shed 0 bases, J shed 10 bases, and the junction held 8 bases outside the gene matches. CDR3 length: 15 amino acids. Germline V CDR1 and CDR2: SGHRS, YFSETQ. The CDR3 spells CASSLGRGQGAKLFF. In nucleotides, the CDR3 is TGCGCCAGCAGCTTGGGCAGAGGACAGGGTGCAAAACTGTTTTTT. Complete variable domain (other parts from reference TRBV5-1 and TRBJ1-4): KAGVTQTPRYLIKTRGQQVTLSCSPISGHRSVSWYQQTPGQGLQFLFEYFSETQRNKGNFPGRFSGRQFSNSRSEMNVSTLELGDSALYLCASSLGRGQGAKLFFGSGTQLSVL.

This clone showed up just a few times. The chain is built from TRBV7-8 and TRBJ1-4; D remains unclear. V lost 1 base and J 4 bases, leaving 10 bases between the germline ends. The CDR3 has 15 residues. Germline CDR1 and CDR2: SGHVS and FQNEAQ. The CDR3 spells CASSLVVDINEKLFF. CDR3 in DNA: TGTGCCAGCAGCTTAGTGGTTGACATTAATGAAAAACTGTTTTTT.

The chain recombines TRBV7-2 with TRBJ2-5; 7 bases line up with TRBD1. The CDR3 totals 14 residues. V was clipped by 1 base and J by 9 bases; unmatched bases: 8. Germline assignment: CDR1 SGHTA and CDR2 FQGNSA. CDR3 nucleotides: TGTGCCAGCAGCTTAGAGGGGGCTCAAGGGGCCCAGTACTTC. Its protein product is CASSLEGAQGAQYF.

A few counts support this clone. The chain combines TRBV4-2 with TRBJ1-5; D not certain. CDR1 and CDR2 (germline): LGHNA, YNFKEQ. The germline V and J ends were trimmed by 0 bases and 1 base, with 7 bases remaining between them. CDR3 size: 15 residues. In DNA form, the CDR3 reads TGTGCCAGCAGCCAAGAGAGGTTAAGCAATCAGCCCCAGCATTTT. It translates to CASSQERLSNQPQHF.

This chain connects TRBV19 to TRBJ1-4; 7 bases fit TRBD1. The CDR3 consists of 16 residues. Germline CDR1 LNHDA, CDR2 SQIVND (reference sequence). The V segment lost 6 bases and the J segment 0 bases; nucleotides outside the gene matches: 7. The CDR3 region has the DNA TGTGCCAGTAGCCCCTGGGGGACAGCAACTAATGAAAAACTGTTTTTT. As protein: CASSPWGTATNEKLFF.

This chain uses TRBV28 with TRBJ1-5; D is possibly TRBD1 (5 bases). CDR3 length: 15 amino acids. Germline CDR1 MDHEN, CDR2 SYDVKM. V lost 4 bases and J 5 bases, leaving 15 bases between the germline ends. CDR3 bases: TGTGCCAGCAGTTCTCGGGGGGTATTGGATCAGCCCCAGCATTTT. Amino acid sequence: CASSSRGVLDQPQHF.

The CDR3 bases are TGCGCCAGCAGCCAAGCCGGGAATGAAAAACTGTTTTTT. It specifies CASSQAGNEKLFF. The rearrangement links TRBV4-3 to TRBJ1-4; D unclear. This CDR3 region has 13 residues. Germline CDR1 and CDR2: LGHNA and YSLEER. Trimming shortened V by 1 base and J by 5 bases, and 5 bases separated the two germline ends.

The chain employs TRBV28 and TRBJ1-2, with TRBD1 matching 12 bases. Trimming cost V 5 bases and J 4 bases; bases outside gene matches: 5. Germline CDR1 reads MDHEN; CDR2 reads SYDVKM. The CDR3 totals 15 residues. The CDR3 here is CASSGDRGRSYGYTF. CDR3 in DNA: TGTGCCAGCAGTGGGGACAGGGGGCGCAGCTATGGCTACACCTTC.